This section outlines one TCR beta chain sequence together with its context. This specimen comes from a study of shared clonotypes between healthy human individuals. Study-level background: Three plates were used per donor for CD4 naive, three for CD4 memory, two for CD8 naive and one for CD8 memory.

V was pared by 1 base and J by 6 bases, with 13 bases between. The CDR3 has 15 amino acids. The germline CDR1 and CDR2 sequences are LGHNA and YNFKEQ. Method: immunoSEQ multiplex PCR; TCRdb's copy keeps in-frame clones and lacks some. This table has roughly 400,000 clones, roughly 96% appearing once. This sequence originates from a man younger than 45 in good health. The chain joins TRBV4-2 to TRBJ2-1, with a weak D call TRBD1 (7 bases). Sequencing input: memory CD8+ T cells sorted from blood. This sample's subset: CD45RO+ cells pooled with CCR7-negative TemRA cells. The CDR3 reads CASSQGLGQVNEQFF. DNA for the CDR3: TGTGCCAGCAGCCAAGGACTAGGACAGGTCAATGAGCAGTTCTTC.